Sequencing of this T cell receptor (beta chain) was carried out in a study of metastatic and nonmetastatic thyroid tumors (TCRdb year 2020). A note on the overall study: Repertoires from peripheral blood and from tumor or nodule tissue samples of malignant and benign thyroid patients were compared. What the study reported, not specific to this receptor: TCR beta diversity was reported as significantly higher in malignant tumors than in benign nodules, in both blood and tumor samples.

As to this clone: It lacks a known antigen. No base quality values were provided; no much bigger clone lies one nucleotide off.

Before undergoing thyroid surgery, none of the patients had been given any kind of treatment. The study retrospectively analysed patient clinical samples collected from about 2011 to 2018 using T-cell receptor beta sequencing. The protocol used for the library was PCR. Sequencing was performed on an Illumina HiSeq 4000. High-throughput sequencing was used to profile the CDR3 region of the TCR beta-chain in every patient. In the paper's pipeline: A classifier to discriminate distant-metastatic papillary thyroid cancer patients was built from CDR3 differences across clinicopathological groups. The Shannon index was used to assess repertoire diversity, and the Morisita-Horn index was used to assess tumor-blood repertoire similarity. TCRdb cleaned the public reads at Q25 with fastp, built clones with MiXCR and kept in-frame beta chains. The V and J calls, along with clone size, are taken from TCRdb and not from the paper's own processing. The sample profile shows around 52,000 clones; 25% to 30% of them were found once. In total, the top ten clones hold approximately 15% of the sample.

This receptor was taken from a female donor with papillary thyroid cancer or a benign thyroid nodule (not recorded which). Some clones in this sample may be carry-over from other donors' samples. Sequencing was done on a sample of blood.

The nucleotides read TGTGCCAGCTCGACTAGCGGGAGTTACGAGCAGTACTTC. Its protein is CASSTSGSYEQYF. The sequence links TRBV6-1 to TRBJ2-7; TRBD2 aligns with 12 central bases. The junction shows trimming of 8 bases on V and 4 bases on J, and the gene matches do not reach 3 bases of it. The CDR3, cysteine through phenylalanine, is 13 amino acids long. Only CDR3 DNA remains: 39 bases, in frame from the first base. CDR1 MNHNS and CDR2 SASEGT are derived from the germline V gene.